The clone carrying this T cell receptor beta chain showed up just a few times. Primed by a sample-barcoded 5' primer and a J-beta primer mix, a second PCR proceeded for about 6 to 11 cycles. TCRdb recomputed calls from the 5' RACE reads with MiXCR, one row per CDR3 protein. This repertoire shows under 1,100,000 distinct CDR3 sequences, 20% to 25% found once; its top ten account for less than 0.75%. This entry is derived from a study of blood T cells in healthy people across ages. Trimming removed 4 bases from V and 2 bases from J; junction bases left unmatched: 7. The CDR3 contains 14 residues. In germline, CDR1 is DFQATT, CDR2 SNEGSKA (reference sequence). Separately, the same data were catalogued under a study of T cells of mothers and their children.

This sequence was found in a girl aged 2-15 years in good health. The chain combines TRBV20-1 with TRBJ1-2, with TRBD1 matching 7 bases. The specimen sequenced was blood. This CDR3 reads CSANPRGGNYGYTF. The CDR3 DNA reads as TGCAGTGCTAACCCCAGAGGGGGCAACTATGGCTACACCTTC.